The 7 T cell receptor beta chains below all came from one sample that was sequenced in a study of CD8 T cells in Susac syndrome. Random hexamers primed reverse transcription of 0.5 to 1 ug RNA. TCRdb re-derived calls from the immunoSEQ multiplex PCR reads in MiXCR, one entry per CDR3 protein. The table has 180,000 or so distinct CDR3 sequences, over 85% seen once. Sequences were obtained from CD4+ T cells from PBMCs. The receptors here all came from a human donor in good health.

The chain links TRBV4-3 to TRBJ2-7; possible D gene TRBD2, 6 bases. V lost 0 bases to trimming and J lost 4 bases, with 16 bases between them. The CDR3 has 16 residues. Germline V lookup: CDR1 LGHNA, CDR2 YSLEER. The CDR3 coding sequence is TGCGCCAGCAGCCAAGACTGGCAGGAGGGCCTTTACGAGCAGTACTTC. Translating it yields CASSQDWQEGLYEQYF.

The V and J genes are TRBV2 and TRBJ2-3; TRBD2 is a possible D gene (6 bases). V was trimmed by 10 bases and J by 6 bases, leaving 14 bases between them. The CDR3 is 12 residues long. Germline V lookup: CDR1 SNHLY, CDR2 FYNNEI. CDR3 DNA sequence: TGTGCCACCCGGGACCGGGGGGATACGCAGTATTTT. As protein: CATRDRGDTQYF.

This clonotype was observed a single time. CDR3 bases: TGTGCCAGCAGCCAAGAAACAGGGTCAGGGCAGTACTTC. Residues: CASSQETGSGQYF. The chain combines TRBV3-1 with TRBJ2-7, with D perhaps matching TRBD1 (6 bases). The CDR3 extends over 13 amino acids. Per germline, CDR1 LGHDT and CDR2 YNNKEL (reference sequence). Trimming took 0 bases from V and 9 from J, leaving 12 bases between them.

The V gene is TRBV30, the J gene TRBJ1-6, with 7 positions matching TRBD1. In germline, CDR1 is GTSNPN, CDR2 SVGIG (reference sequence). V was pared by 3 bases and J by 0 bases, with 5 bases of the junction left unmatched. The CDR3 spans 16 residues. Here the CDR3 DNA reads TGTGCCTGGAGACCGGGACAGAGCTCCTATAATTCACCCCTCCACTTT. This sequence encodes CAWRPGQSSYNSPLHF.

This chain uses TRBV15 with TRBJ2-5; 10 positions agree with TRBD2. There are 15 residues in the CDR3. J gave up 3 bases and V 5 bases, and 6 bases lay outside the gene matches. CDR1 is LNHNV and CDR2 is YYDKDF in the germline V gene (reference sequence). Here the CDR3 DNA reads TGTGCCACCAGCGAAACCGGGACTAGCGAAGAGACCCAGTACTTC. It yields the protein CATSETGTSEETQYF.

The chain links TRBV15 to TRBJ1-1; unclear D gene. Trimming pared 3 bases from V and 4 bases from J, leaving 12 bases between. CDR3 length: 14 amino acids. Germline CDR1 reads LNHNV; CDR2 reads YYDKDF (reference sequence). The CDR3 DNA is TGTGCCACCAGCAGGGACTTACGAGGCACTGAAGCTTTCTTT. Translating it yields CATSRDLRGTEAFF.

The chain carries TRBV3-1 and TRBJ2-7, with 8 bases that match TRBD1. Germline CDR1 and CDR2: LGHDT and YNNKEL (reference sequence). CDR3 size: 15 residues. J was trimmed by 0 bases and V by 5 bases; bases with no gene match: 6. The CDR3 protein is CASSSGGLSSYEQYF. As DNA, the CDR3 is TGTGCCAGCAGCTCAGGGGGCCTTAGCTCCTACGAGCAGTACTTC.